This is a list of T cell receptor beta chains from one sample in a study of cytomegalovirus exposure and HLA in healthy donors. Profiling relied on immunoSEQ multiplex PCR, and the TCRdb table lists in-frame clones only, not all of them. The sample shows fewer than 200,000 clones, 8.5% to 10% of them seen only once. Sequencing used PBMCs. The receptors come from a woman aged 25-40 years in good health and CMV-seropositive. Each CDR3 is given with its conserved first and last residue. A D gene is named only where the DNA matches it firmly. Size tells how often a clone was seen (once, few, many) or the class of an expanded clone, and some rows leave it out.

j_call | v_call | d_call | clone_size | cdr3_aa | cdr3_nt
TRBJ2-7 | TRBV4-2 | - | few | CASSPGTALSYEQYF | TGTGCCAGCAGCCCGGGGACTGCCCTTTCCTACGAGCAGTACTTC
TRBJ1-2 | TRBV19 | - | few | CASSMSNREYGYTF | TGTGCCAGTAGTATGTCTAACAGGGAATATGGCTACACCTTC
TRBJ2-1 | TRBV19 | - | few | CASSRPSVRTYNEQFF | TGTGCCAGTAGTCGTCCTAGCGTAAGAACCTACAATGAGCAGTTCTTC
TRBJ2-1 | TRBV6-5 | TRBD2 | - | CASSYSRTRGNEQFF | TGTGCCAGCAGTTACTCGCGGACTAGAGGGAATGAGCAGTTCTTC
TRBJ2-7 | TRBV18 | - | few | CASSPGLAIAYEQYF | TGTGCCAGCTCACCAGGCCTAGCTATCGCCTACGAGCAGTACTTC
TRBJ1-4 | TRBV6-1 | - | few | CASSGRGATNEKLFF | TGTGCCAGCAGTGGGAGGGGCGCAACTAATGAAAAACTGTTTTTT
TRBJ2-1 | TRBV7-9 | TRBD2 | few | CASPGLANYNEQFF | TGTGCCAGCCCAGGACTAGCCAACTACAATGAGCAGTTCTTC
TRBJ1-1 | TRBV18 | TRBD1 | many | CASSSDRGLLNTEAFF | TGTGCCAGCTCATCGGACAGGGGGCTGTTAAACACTGAAGCTTTCTTT
TRBJ2-7 | TRBV27 | TRBD2 | few | CASSSPVAGLSYEQYF | TGTGCCAGCAGTTCCCCGGTAGCGGGACTATCCTACGAGCAGTACTTC
TRBJ1-1 | TRBV7-9 | - | few | CASSLEGGNTEAFF | TGTGCCAGCAGCTTAGAAGGGGGGAACACTGAAGCTTTCTTT
TRBJ2-3 | TRBV10-2 | TRBD2 | - | CASSQTSPRTDTQYF | TGCGCCAGCAGCCAGACTAGCCCTAGAACAGATACGCAGTATTTT
TRBJ1-1 | TRBV27 | - | - | CASQPGRNTEAFF | TGTGCCTCCCAGCCGGGGAGGAACACTGAAGCTTTCTTT
TRBJ2-1 | TRBV2 | - | - | CASSGQLARYNEQFF | TGTGCCAGCAGTGGACAACTAGCCCGTTACAATGAGCAGTTCTTC
TRBJ2-6 | TRBV6-1 | TRBD1 | - | CASTPRGFGANVLTF | TGTGCCAGCACCCCCAGGGGGTTTGGGGCCAACGTCCTGACTTTC
TRBJ1-5 | TRBV2 | - | - | CASVWGLNQPQHF | TGTGCCAGCGTGTGGGGCCTCAATCAGCCCCAGCATTTT
TRBJ2-3 | TRBV19 | TRBD2 | - | CASSKNSGGGTDTQYF | TGTGCCAGTAGTAAGAATAGCGGGGGGGGCACAGATACGCAGTATTTT
TRBJ2-1 | TRBV5-1 | TRBD2 | - | CASSPTSGSRNEQFF | TGCGCCAGCAGTCCAACTAGCGGGAGTCGAAATGAGCAGTTCTTC
TRBJ1-4 | TRBV25-1 | - | few | CASSEPGGTNEKLFF | TGTGCCAGCAGTGAACCGGGGGGAACTAATGAAAAACTGTTTTTT
TRBJ1-2 | TRBV14 | TRBD1 | - | CASSLQGTYGYTF | TGTGCCAGCAGCTTACAGGGGACCTATGGCTACACCTTC
TRBJ1-2 | TRBV9 | - | - | CASSVEDSFYGYTF | TGTGCCAGCAGCGTTGAGGACAGTTTTTATGGCTACACCTTC
TRBJ2-2 | TRBV11-2 | TRBD2 | - | CATGTTNTGELFF | TGTGCCACCGGGACTACCAACACCGGGGAGCTGTTTTTT
TRBJ1-4 | TRBV9 | - | few | CASSIGQFNEKLFF | TGTGCCAGCAGCATTGGACAGTTTAATGAAAAACTGTTTTTT
TRBJ2-2 | TRBV7-9 | - | - | CAPQARTGELFF | TGTGCCCCGCAGGCTCGCACCGGGGAGCTGTTTTTT
TRBJ2-7 | TRBV5-1 | TRBD2 | - | CASSFVEGGQQYF | TGCGCCAGCAGCTTCGTCGAGGGAGGGCAGCAGTACTTC
TRBJ2-1 | TRBV6-4 | - | - | CASSPGGGNEQFF | TGTGCCAGCAGTCCCGGGGGAGGCAATGAGCAGTTCTTC
TRBJ2-2 | TRBV5-8 | - | - | CASSLAGTGELFF | TGTGCCAGCAGCTTGGCAGGGACCGGGGAGCTGTTTTTT
TRBJ1-2 | TRBV10-2 | - | few | CASSPPGQGYTF | TGCGCCAGCAGTCCGCCAGGGCAGGGCTACACCTTC
TRBJ2-1 | TRBV5-1 | TRBD2 | - | CASSLNSGGYNEQFF | TGCGCCAGCAGCTTGAATAGCGGGGGGTACAATGAGCAGTTCTTC
TRBJ1-1 | TRBV5-1 | - | few | CASSLVSMNTEAFF | TGCGCCAGCAGCTTGGTCAGTATGAACACTGAAGCTTTCTTT
TRBJ2-5 | TRBV5-1 | - | - | CASSSSITGKETQYF | TGCGCCAGCAGCTCGAGTATTACAGGGAAAGAGACCCAGTACTTC
TRBJ1-2 | TRBV5-4 | TRBD1 | - | CASSLGTGSRGYTF | TGTGCCAGCAGCCTCGGGACAGGGTCGCGCGGCTACACCTTC
TRBJ2-7 | TRBV9 | - | - | CASSVGSAGTSYEQYF | TGTGCCAGCAGCGTAGGGTCCGCAGGGACTTCCTACGAGCAGTACTTC
TRBJ1-2 | TRBV11-2 | - | few | CASSSQGTLNYGYTF | TGTGCCAGCAGCTCGCAGGGAACCCTAAACTATGGCTACACCTTC
TRBJ1-4 | TRBV27 | TRBD1 | few | CASSLFGTGKEKLFF | TGTGCCAGCAGTTTATTCGGGACAGGGAAAGAAAAACTGTTTTTT
TRBJ1-3 | TRBV7-9 | TRBD1 | - | CASSLADRGLGNTIYF | TGTGCCAGCAGCTTAGCTGACAGGGGGCTTGGAAACACCATATATTTT
TRBJ2-7 | TRBV7-9 | TRBD1 | few | CASSLTGSTYEQYF | TGTGCCAGCAGCTTGACAGGGTCGACCTACGAGCAGTACTTC
TRBJ1-2 | TRBV5-6 | - | - | CASSLGAGDSYGYTF | TGTGCCAGCAGCTTGGGGGCAGGGGATTCCTATGGCTACACCTTC
TRBJ2-7 | TRBV9 | TRBD2 | - | CASSLGTSLSYEQYF | TGTGCCAGCAGCCTCGGGACTAGCCTCTCCTACGAGCAGTACTTC
TRBJ1-2 | TRBV9 | - | - | CASSVEEDYGYTF | TGTGCCAGCAGCGTAGAGGAGGACTATGGCTACACCTTC
TRBJ2-7 | TRBV19 | TRBD1 | few | CASSIDLLRGTGGRYEQYF | TGTGCCAGTAGTATAGATCTATTACGGGGAACAGGGGGCCGGTACGAGCAGTACTTC
TRBJ2-3 | TRBV9 | - | few | CASSVGRKADTQYF | TGTGCCAGCAGCGTAGGGAGAAAGGCAGATACGCAGTATTTT
TRBJ1-2 | TRBV18 | TRBD1 | - | CASSPSQGADGYTF | TGTGCCAGCTCACCAAGTCAGGGGGCGGATGGCTACACCTTC
TRBJ1-5 | TRBV30 | - | many | CAWSVGTTYSNQPQHF | TGTGCCTGGAGTGTAGGGACAACTTATAGCAATCAGCCCCAGCATTTT
TRBJ1-2 | TRBV7-9 | TRBD1 | few | CASSALGGGGYGYTF | TGTGCCAGCAGCGCCCTAGGGGGCGGCGGCTATGGCTACACCTTC
TRBJ1-2 | TRBV5-6 | - | few | CAGSLDGVGDGYTF | TGTGCCGGCAGCTTGGATGGGGTAGGGGATGGCTACACCTTC
TRBJ2-7 | TRBV5-1 | TRBD1 | - | CASSLVGQGLYF | TGCGCCAGCAGCTTGGTAGGACAGGGCCTATACTTC
TRBJ2-7 | TRBV18 | - | few | CASSIRQGRGSYEQYF | TGTGCCAGCTCAATCCGACAGGGGCGGGGGTCCTACGAGCAGTACTTC
TRBJ2-4 | TRBV13 | - | - | CASSLGLWENAKNIQYF | TGTGCCAGCAGCTTAGGCCTATGGGAGAACGCCAAAAACATTCAGTACTTC
TRBJ2-1 | TRBV6-1 | TRBD1 | few | CASSNNRGSVNEQFF | TGTGCCAGCAGTAATAACAGGGGATCGGTCAATGAGCAGTTCTTC
TRBJ1-2 | TRBV7-9 | - | - | CASSPEGDGALYGYTF | TGTGCCAGCAGCCCAGAGGGGGACGGAGCTTTATATGGCTACACCTTC